One sample yielded the 21 T cell receptor beta chains listed below, sequenced in a study of T-cell reconstitution after alpha-beta-depleted transplantation in children. Molecular barcoding with unique molecular identifiers was used for the TCRbeta library. TCRdb itself ran the PCR reads through MiXCR, one entry per CDR3 protein. The sample holds over 450,000 distinct CDR3 sequences, about 10% seen once. Material: PBMCs, obtained before TCRalphabeta/CD19-depleted stem cell transplant. The receptor set was obtained from a child under 10 years old with inherited bone marrow failure, due to receive a stem cell transplant.

This clonotype has at least ten counts. The chain employs TRBV28 and TRBJ2-1, with D perhaps TRBD2 (5 bases). Trimming removed 5 bases at V and 0 bases at J, with 8 bases between. The CDR3 runs 14 residues. Germline CDR1 is MDHEN and CDR2 is SYDVKM. The chain's CDR3 is CASSLATSYNEQFF. As DNA, the CDR3 is TGTGCCAGCAGTCTAGCTACCTCCTACAATGAGCAGTTCTTC.

In its sample, this clonotype was seen many times. V gene TRBV28 combines with J gene TRBJ1-1; D may be TRBD1 (6 bases). Trimming shortened V by 7 bases and J by 5 bases, and 17 bases separated the two germline ends. The V gene's germline CDR1 is MDHEN and CDR2 SYDVKM. The CDR3 runs 14 residues. In DNA, the CDR3 is TGTGCCAGCACCGCCCGACAGGATTGGACTGAAGCTTTCTTT. Translating gives CASTARQDWTEAFF.

This clonotype was observed at least ten times. The chain links TRBV14 to TRBJ2-7, with 10 bases identical to TRBD2. The CDR3 extends over 17 amino acids. Germline V gene sequence: CDR1 SGHDN, CDR2 FVKESK. V was pared by 2 bases and J by 3 bases, with 10 bases of the junction left unmatched. The CDR3 DNA sequence: TGTGCCAGCAGCCAATCGATACCTAGCGGGAGTAGCTACGAGCAGTACTTC. Protein: CASSQSIPSGSSYEQYF.

This clonotype was recorded many times. The rearrangement links TRBV9 to TRBJ2-1; the D is unclear. CDR1 is SGDLS, CDR2 YYNGEE, per germline. The ends were cut back, 6 bases at V and 4 bases at J, with 17 bases in the middle. The CDR3 extends over 15 amino acids. The CDR3 spells CASTPGANTYNEQFF. CDR3 DNA sequence: TGTGCCAGCACCCCCGGTGCGAACACTTACAATGAGCAGTTCTTC.

This clonotype was found a few times. This chain connects TRBV30 to TRBJ1-5; D ambiguous. Germline V gene lookup returns CDR1 GTSNPN and CDR2 SVGIG (reference sequence). V was shortened by 0 bases and J by 6 bases, with 9 bases between the two germline ends. This CDR3 has 13 amino acids. The CDR3 DNA reads as TGTGCCTGGAGTGTAAGCGGGAGTCAGCCCCAGCATTTT. Encoded protein: CAWSVSGSQPQHF.

This clonotype was detected only a few times. This chain joins TRBV7-2 and TRBJ2-1; D perhaps matches TRBD2 (5 bases). The V gene's germline CDR1 is SGHTA and CDR2 FQGNSA. This CDR3 region has 14 residues. Trimming left V 2 bases short and J 10 bases short, with 15 bases between. CDR3 sequence (DNA): TGTGCCAGCAGCTTAAGGACGCTAGCTGACGAGCAGTTCTTC. Its translation: CASSLRTLADEQFF. The variable domain in full, completed from reference TRBV7-2 and TRBJ2-1, reads GAGVSQSPSNKVTEKGKDVELRCDPISGHTALYWYRQSLGQGLEFLIYFQGNSAPDKSGLPSDRFSAERTGGSVSTLTIQRTQQEDSAVYLCASSLRTLADEQFFGPGTRLTVL.

At least ten counts were recorded for this clonotype. The V call is TRBV11-2, the J call TRBJ2-1; 7 bases map to TRBD1. CDR1 and CDR2 from the germline V gene are SGHAT and FQNNGV. V shed 5 bases, J shed 3 bases, and the junction held 10 bases outside the gene matches. This CDR3 comprises 16 residues. The CDR3 DNA reads TGTGCCAGCAGCCCGCTCCGGGACAGCCTCTACAATGAGCAGTTCTTC. Amino acids: CASSPLRDSLYNEQFF.

V and J are TRBV4-3 and TRBJ1-4; maybe TRBD1 (5 bases). Germline assignment: CDR1 LGHNA and CDR2 YSLEER. The CDR3 has 15 amino acids. The V end lost 2 bases, the J end lost 8 bases, and 15 bases lay between the germline ends. Here the CDR3 reads CASSQWPGPGEKLFF. Written as DNA, the CDR3 is TGCGCCAGCAGCCAATGGCCAGGGCCTGGGGAAAAACTGTTTTTT.

This clonotype was found a few times. The rearrangement links TRBV5-4 to TRBJ2-7; 7 bases line up with TRBD2. Germline lookup yields CDR1 SGHNT and CDR2 YYREEE (reference sequence). The length of the CDR3 is 14 residues. J was trimmed by 5 bases and V by 5 bases; bases with no gene match: 10. CDR3 nucleotide sequence: TGTGCCAGCAGTTTTACCTTTGGGGGGGACGAGCAGTACTTC. Its translation: CASSFTFGGDEQYF.

This clonotype was observed at least ten times. The chain carries TRBV29-1 and TRBJ2-1; 8 nucleotides line up with TRBD2. The CDR3 is made up of 13 amino acids. V was pared by 0 bases and J by 14 bases, with 9 bases of the junction left unmatched. Per germline, CDR1 SQVTM and CDR2 ANQGSEA. In nucleotides, the CDR3 is TGCAGCGTTGAAGAGTCCACCGGGACTAGTAAGTTCTTC. Translating it yields CSVEESTGTSKFF.

This clonotype was observed a handful of times. The genes are TRBV5-1 and TRBJ2-7; D gene unclear. This CDR3 is built from 15 residues. The V end lost 0 bases, the J end lost 4 bases, and 14 bases lay between the germline ends. The V gene's germline CDR1 is SGHRS and CDR2 YFSETQ. The chain's CDR3 is CASSLGSPSMYEQYF. The CDR3 DNA sequence: TGCGCCAGCAGCTTGGGGTCCCCTTCAATGTACGAGCAGTACTTC.

This clonotype appeared many times. This chain uses TRBV28 with TRBJ2-3; 7 nucleotides match TRBD2. Per the germline V gene, CDR1 is MDHEN and CDR2 is SYDVKM. The junction had 8 bases not matched to a gene; V was cut back by 5 bases and J by 0 bases. The CDR3 is 16 amino acids. For the CDR3, the DNA is TGTGCCAGCAGTCCACTGGGGGGGATAAGCACAGATACGCAGTATTTT. As protein: CASSPLGGISTDTQYF.

This clonotype was seen ten or more times. The V call is TRBV2, the J call TRBJ2-5; 10 nucleotides align to TRBD2. Germline V gene lookup returns CDR1 SNHLY and CDR2 FYNNEI. CDR3 size: 16 residues. Trimming took 6 bases from V and 5 from J; bases not matched to a gene: 12. The CDR3 DNA reads as TGTGCCAGCAGGTTACGGAGCGGGAGGGCCGTTGAGACCCAGTACTTC. Its protein is CASRLRSGRAVETQYF.

This clonotype was seen many times. This chain links TRBV12-3 or TRBV12-4 with TRBJ2-7; 10 bases match TRBD1. The J segment lost 7 bases and the V segment lost 6 bases, leaving 9 bases of the junction unmatched. The CDR3 covers 14 residues. The CDR3 spells CASSRDRGLREQYF. The CDR3 DNA follows: TGTGCCAGCAGCCGGGACAGGGGTCTGAGGGAGCAGTACTTC.

The table lists this clonotype with many counts. The chain has TRBV5-1 and TRBJ1-1; no definite D call. The CDR3 is made up of 13 amino acids. V lost 5 bases, J lost 3 bases, and 11 bases lay in between. CDR1 is SGHRS, CDR2 YFSETQ, per germline. CDR3 sequence (DNA): TGCGCCAGCAGTCCCCAAGATGACACTGAAGCTTTCTTT. It yields the protein CASSPQDDTEAFF. The complete variable domain, with remaining parts taken from reference TRBV5-1 and TRBJ1-1, reads KAGVTQTPRYLIKTRGQQVTLSCSPISGHRSVSWYQQTPGQGLQFLFEYFSETQRNKGNFPGRFSGRQFSNSRSEMNVSTLELGDSALYLCASSPQDDTEAFFGQGTRLTVV.

In this sample, this clonotype turned up many times. The CDR3 is CASSDRVTYSGNTIYF. The CDR3 DNA reads as TGTGCCAGCAGTGACAGGGTTACGTACTCTGGAAACACCATATATTTT. This chain joins TRBV6-1 and TRBJ1-3; D possibly corresponds to TRBD1 (5 bases). Trimming removed 3 bases at V and 0 bases at J, with 12 bases between. Looked up from germline, CDR1 is MNHNS and CDR2 is SASEGT. This CDR3 region has 16 residues.

In this sample, this clonotype turned up many times. This sequence joins TRBV3-1 and TRBJ2-3; 9 nucleotides agree with TRBD2. The CDR3 length is 15 residues. Looked up from germline, CDR1 is LGHDT and CDR2 is YNNKEL (reference sequence). The ends lost 5 bases at V and 4 bases at J; junction bases unmatched: 7. Here the CDR3 DNA reads TGTGCCAGCAGCGCGGTGGCGGGAGGGCCAGATACGCAGTATTTT. Translated: CASSAVAGGPDTQYF.

Comment on this clonotype: This may arise from a read error, as a much more abundant clone is one base away. The chain combines TRBV7-8 with TRBJ2-1, with 8 bases lining up with TRBD2. From germline, CDR1 is SGHVS and CDR2 FQNEAQ. This CDR3 comprises 16 residues. Trimming at V came to 5 bases and at J to 9 bases, leaving 15 bases not matched to a gene. Here the CDR3 reads CASSVRLSGGPGEQFF. CDR3 sequence (DNA): TGTGCCAGCAGCGTCCGACTATCGGGAGGGCCCGGTGAGCAGTTCTTC.

This clonotype was seen ten or more times. The genes are TRBV15 and TRBJ2-4; 10 nucleotides align to TRBD2. CDR1 and CDR2 (germline): LNHNV, YYDKDF (reference sequence). This CDR3 spans 20 amino acids. The J segment lost 4 bases and the V segment lost 0 bases, leaving 15 bases of the junction unmatched. CDR3 nucleotide sequence: TGTGCCACCAGCAGAGATGTGGCTAGCGGGAGTGTGGGGATGAAAAACATTCAGTACTTC. It encodes CATSRDVASGSVGMKNIQYF.

The rearrangement joins TRBV7-2 to TRBJ1-5, with D unclear. CDR1 SGHTA and CDR2 FQGNSA come from the germline V gene. Trimming stripped 2 bases from V and 6 bases from J, with 11 bases between. This CDR3 spans 14 amino acids. The CDR3 loop reads CASSLNSRLQPQHF. The CDR3 nucleotides are TGTGCCAGCAGCTTAAATAGTCGGCTTCAGCCCCAGCATTTT.

This clonotype was detected only a few times. The chain couples TRBV20-1 to TRBJ2-3; either TRBD1 or TRBD2 may fit D (9 bases each). The CDR3 runs 19 residues. V was cut by 6 bases and J by 5 bases, with 33 bases left in between. Germline V CDR1 and CDR2: DFQATT, SNEGSKA (reference sequence). The CDR3 region is CSARFTGGSEAGGRDTQYF. The CDR3 coding sequence is TGCAGTGCCAGATTTACAGGGGGCTCCGAAGCGGGAGGTAGAGATACGCAGTATTTT.